This entry lists 20 T cell receptor beta chains sequenced from one sample in a study of T cells in Graves' hyperthyroidism and ophthalmopathy (dated by TCRdb to the late 2010s). Library construction relied on multiplex PCR. Reads for this sample came from an Illumina HiSeq 2000. The TCR beta CDR3 regions were amplified from RNA transcripts. The first round of RT-PCR for the TCR CDR3 was performed with the HTBI primer set and the Qiagen OneStep RT-PCR kit. The public reads were reprocessed in TCRdb via fastp at Q25 and MiXCR, keeping in-frame beta chains. Identical CDR3 protein sequences are pooled into one entry, listed with their most common genes and DNA. A total of about 160,000 distinct CDR3 sequences appear in this sample, approximately 9% of them only once. Roughly a fifth of the sample lies in the top ten. The sequenced sample consisted of blood. The receptors stem from a woman between 18 and 29 years old with Graves' hyperthyroidism that later progressed to Graves' ophthalmopathy.

In this sample, this clonotype turned up a few times. V and J are TRBV5-5 and TRBJ1-2, with 9 nucleotides matching TRBD1. The trim removed 4 bases at V and 8 bases at J, leaving 12 bases unmatched. CDR3 size: 15 residues. In germline, CDR1 is SGHKS, CDR2 YYEKEE (reference sequence). The CDR3 region has the DNA TGTGCCAGCAGCCCATTTCCGGGACAGGGAGGCGGCTACACCTTC. As protein: CASSPFPGQGGGYTF. Using reference TRBV5-5 and TRBJ1-2 for the parts outside the CDR3, the full variable domain is DAGVTQSPTHLIKTRGQQVTLRCSPISGHKSVSWYQQVLGQGPQFIFQYYEKEERGRGNFPDRFSARQFPNYSSELNVNALLLGDSALYLCASSPFPGQGGGYTFGSGTRLTVV.

This clonotype was seen a few times. A much larger clonotype is one base distant, so this may be a read error. The chain couples TRBV28 to TRBJ1-6, with 8 bases aligning to TRBD1. CDR1 is MDHEN and CDR2 is SYDVKM in the germline V gene. This CDR3 is built from 12 residues. In DNA, the CDR3 is TGTGCCAGCAGTGACAGGGGTTCACTCCTCCACTTT. This codes for CASSDRGSLLHF.

The table lists this clonotype with many counts. The chain links TRBV29-1 to TRBJ2-7; a possible D gene is TRBD2 (6 bases). Trimming took off 5 bases at V and 7 bases at J, with 18 bases between the two ends. This CDR3 is 13 amino acids long. The germline V gene has CDR1 SQVTM and CDR2 ANQGSEA. The CDR3 is CSVPSDFRGEQYF. The CDR3 coding sequence is TGCAGCGTTCCTAGCGACTTCCGAGGGGAGCAGTACTTC.

This clonotype was seen repeatedly, ten times or more. The gene calls are TRBV2 and TRBJ1-3, with TRBD1 identical over 7 bases. The length of the CDR3 is 16 residues. Germline-derived CDR1 and CDR2 are SNHLY and FYNNEI. V trimming: 2 bases; J trimming: 1 base; junction bases outside the gene matches: 5. The CDR3 region has the DNA TGTGCCAGCAGTGAAAGCCCGACAGGGTCTGGAAACACCATATATTTT. Translated: CASSESPTGSGNTIYF.

This clonotype showed up many times. The V gene is TRBV7-3, the J gene TRBJ2-3; D unresolved. CDR3 length equals 13 residues. V dropped 1 base and J dropped 3 bases, with 5 bases sitting between them. Germline CDR1 reads SGHTA; CDR2 reads FQGTGA. The CDR3 here is CASSLIGTDTQYF. The CDR3, as DNA: TGTGCCAGCAGCTTAATTGGTACAGATACGCAGTATTTT.

This clonotype was found many times. J is TRBJ2-3 and V is TRBV28, with a weak D call TRBD1 (6 bases). This CDR3 comprises 14 residues. Per the germline V gene, CDR1 is MDHEN and CDR2 is SYDVKM. The V end lost 6 bases, the J end lost 2 bases, and 12 bases lay between the germline ends. The CDR3: CASRLTGPTDTQYF. CDR3 coding DNA: TGTGCCAGCAGACTTACAGGGCCCACAGATACGCAGTATTTT.

This clonotype was observed many times. This clone may be a read error of a much larger clone one base away. The V gene is TRBV20-1, the J gene TRBJ2-7, with 12 bases fitting TRBD1. This CDR3 spans 15 amino acids. CDR1 DFQATT and CDR2 SNEGSKA come from the germline V gene (reference sequence). Trimming removed 0 bases from V and 8 bases from J; junction bases left unmatched: 8. CDR3 coding DNA: TGCAGTGCTAGAGAAGTCGGGACAGGGGGCCCCAAGCAGTACTTC. Translation: CSAREVGTGGPKQYF.

This clonotype was seen repeatedly, ten times or more. The gene calls are TRBV2 and TRBJ2-5; D ambiguous. Trimming took 4 bases from V and 4 from J, leaving 10 bases between them. From germline, CDR1 is SNHLY and CDR2 FYNNEI. The CDR3 runs 13 residues. CDR3: CASSGRPSETQYF. In nucleotides, the CDR3 is TGTGCCAGCAGTGGACGCCCGTCAGAGACCCAGTACTTC.

The rearrangement uses TRBV9 and TRBJ2-5, with D perhaps matching TRBD1 (6 bases). Germline V lookup: CDR1 SGDLS, CDR2 YYNGEE. V gave up 3 bases and J gave up 4 bases, with 10 bases separating them. The CDR3 length is 13 residues. CDR3 loop: CASSGTGRETQYF. The CDR3 DNA is TGTGCCAGCAGCGGTACAGGGCGAGAGACCCAGTACTTC.

This clonotype was seen more than once but under ten times. V and J are TRBV18 and TRBJ1-4, with 10 bases fitting TRBD1. The ends lost 2 bases at V and 4 bases at J; junction bases unmatched: 10. Per the germline V gene, CDR1 is KGHSH and CDR2 is LQKENI. CDR3 length: 18 amino acids. This CDR3 is CASSPYNLGQGVNEKLFF. In DNA form, the CDR3 reads TGTGCCAGCTCACCATACAATCTCGGACAGGGGGTTAATGAAAAACTGTTTTTT. Full variable domain (remainder filled in from reference TRBV18 and TRBJ1-4): NAGVMQNPRHLVRRRGQEARLRCSPMKGHSHVYWYRQLPEEGLKFMVYLQKENIIDESGMPKERFSAEFPKEGPSILRIQQVVRGDSAAYFCASSPYNLGQGVNEKLFFGSGTQLSVL.

The V and J genes are TRBV20-1 and TRBJ1-1; tentatively, D is TRBD1 (6 bases). The V gene's germline CDR1 is DFQATT and CDR2 SNEGSKA (reference sequence). The ends were cut back, 1 base at V and 5 bases at J, with 23 bases in the middle. This CDR3 has 17 residues. The CDR3 reads CSARGGGGGGRGTEAFF. CDR3 DNA sequence: TGCAGTGCTAGAGGGGGGGGGGGGGGGGGGCGAGGGACTGAAGCTTTCTTT.

There are many counts of this clonotype. V is TRBV20-1 and J is TRBJ2-7, with D unresolved. The length of the CDR3 is 14 residues. Trimming took off 4 bases at V and 5 bases at J, with 18 bases between the two ends. Germline CDR1 DFQATT, CDR2 SNEGSKA (reference sequence). The CDR3 region is CSATERNSHDEQYF. DNA of the CDR3: TGCAGTGCTACAGAAAGAAATTCCCACGACGAGCAGTACTTC.

V and J are TRBV20-1 and TRBJ2-5, with TRBD2 as a possible D gene (6 bases). The CDR3 consists of 15 residues. V was shortened by 0 bases and J by 1 base, with 12 bases between the two germline ends. Per germline, CDR1 DFQATT and CDR2 SNEGSKA (reference sequence). CDR3 loop: CSARDLSGSQETQYF. The CDR3, as DNA: TGCAGTGCTAGAGATCTCAGCGGGTCCCAAGAGACCCAGTACTTC.

This clonotype was detected many times. The chain couples TRBV20-1 to TRBJ2-5; 10 bases fit TRBD1. The CDR3 spans 15 residues. V trimming: 1 base; J trimming: 5 bases; junction bases outside the gene matches: 7. Germline lookup yields CDR1 DFQATT and CDR2 SNEGSKA (reference sequence). The CDR3 sequence is CSARALTGGWETQYF. Here the CDR3 DNA reads TGCAGTGCTAGAGCTCTGACAGGGGGCTGGGAGACCCAGTACTTC.

This clonotype was counted many times. The V gene is TRBV11-2, the J gene TRBJ2-2, with D possibly called TRBD1 or TRBD2 (5 bases each). Trimming pared 3 bases from V and 1 base from J, leaving 12 bases between. CDR3 length equals 16 residues. Per germline, CDR1 SGHAT and CDR2 FQNNGV. The CDR3 is CASSFHGTVNTGELFF. The CDR3 DNA is TGTGCCAGCAGCTTCCACGGGACGGTGAACACCGGGGAGCTGTTTTTT. Supplemented by reference TRBV11-2 and TRBJ2-2, the full variable domain reads EAGVAQSPRYKIIEKRQSVAFWCNPISGHATLYWYQQILGQGPKLLIQFQNNGVVDDSQLPKDRFSAERLKGVDSTLKIQPAKLEDSAVYLCASSFHGTVNTGELFFGEGSRLTVL.

This clonotype showed up many times. The J gene is TRBJ2-2, the V gene TRBV28; D ambiguous. This CDR3 comprises 14 residues. Germline V gene sequence: CDR1 MDHEN, CDR2 SYDVKM. V dropped 1 base and J dropped 6 bases, with 9 bases sitting between them. CDR3 protein: CASSLLETAGELFF. The CDR3 DNA follows: TGTGCCAGCAGTTTATTAGAGACCGCCGGGGAGCTGTTTTTT. The whole variable domain, remainder taken from reference TRBV28 and TRBJ2-2, is DVKVTQSSRYLVKRTGEKVFLECVQDMDHENMFWYRQDPGLGLRLIYFSYDVKMKEKGDIPEGYSVSREKKERFSLILESASTNQTSMYLCASSLLETAGELFFGEGSRLTVL.

This clonotype was seen ten or more times. V usage is TRBV3-1 and J usage is TRBJ1-5, with D possibly TRBD1 on 5 matching bases. Germline loops: CDR1 LGHDT, CDR2 YNNKEL (reference sequence). V gave up 4 bases and J gave up 2 bases, with 9 bases separating them. The CDR3 extends over 14 amino acids. Written as DNA, the CDR3 is TGTGCCAGCAGCCCAAGGGGTGGCAATCAGCCCCAGCATTTT. This sequence encodes CASSPRGGNQPQHF.

There are many counts of this clonotype. The rearrangement joins TRBV6-5 to TRBJ1-1; D not resolved. Germline-derived CDR1 and CDR2 are MNHEY and SVGAGI. The CDR3 is 15 amino acids. The V and J ends lost 2 bases and 1 base respectively, with 11 bases between them. CDR3 residues: CASSYKVATNTEAFF. CDR3 sequence (DNA): TGTGCCAGCAGTTACAAGGTTGCAACGAACACTGAAGCTTTCTTT.

This clonotype was seen repeatedly, ten times or more. This rearrangement joins TRBV20-1 to TRBJ1-1, with D perhaps matching TRBD1 (5 bases). The V end was cut by 0 bases, the J end by 3 bases, with 14 bases between. CDR3 length: 15 amino acids. CDR1 DFQATT and CDR2 SNEGSKA come from the germline V gene (reference sequence). Here the CDR3 reads CSARDIGVGDTEAFF. Here the CDR3 DNA reads TGCAGTGCTAGAGATATCGGGGTGGGGGACACTGAAGCTTTCTTT.

As for this clonotype: A much larger clone sits a single nucleotide away, making a read error possible. The CDR3 sequence: CASTPRRYTGELFF. The CDR3 DNA is TGTGCCAGCACCCCCCGGAGGTACACCGGGGAGCTGTTTTTT. This chain connects TRBV28 to TRBJ2-2; possible D gene TRBD2, 5 bases. Germline lookup yields CDR1 MDHEN and CDR2 SYDVKM. The CDR3 is made up of 14 amino acids. V lost 7 bases to trimming and J lost 3 bases, with 12 bases between them.